This TCR beta chain was captured in a study of cytomegalovirus exposure and HLA in healthy donors. PCR amplification relied on 60 Vbeta primers (plus 13 Jbeta primers). TCRdb's copy holds only in-frame clones and misses some; the assay was immunoSEQ multiplex PCR. The sample shows about 190,000 clones, roughly 80% of them seen only once. The specimen sequenced was PBMCs. The sequence derives from a man aged 40-50 years in good health and CMV-seropositive.

The CDR3 bases are TGTGCCAGCAGCTTATCAGGGGGGAACACTGAAGCTTTCTTT. Its protein is CASSLSGGNTEAFF. The rearrangement joins TRBV7-9 to TRBJ1-1; 7 nucleotides match TRBD1. V was pared by 2 bases and J by 1 base, with 1 base of the junction left unmatched. The CDR3 is made up of 14 amino acids. CDR1 and CDR2 from the germline V gene are SEHNR and FQNEAQ (reference sequence).